Each of the 16 T cell receptor beta chains below was sequenced from the same sample in a study of cytomegalovirus exposure and HLA in healthy donors. Primers: 60 Vbeta forward and 13 Jbeta reverse. Assay used: immunoSEQ multiplex PCR; TCRdb lists only in-frame clones, some missing. The sample has roughly 180,000 clones; around 74% are singletons. The sequenced sample consisted of PBMCs. The source is a female donor in good health and CMV-seronegative.

The chain links TRBV7-9 to TRBJ1-2; D is unclear. The germline V gene has CDR1 SEHNR and CDR2 FQNEAQ (reference sequence). V lost 3 bases and J lost 4, with 9 bases in between. This CDR3 has 13 amino acids. The CDR3 DNA sequence: TGTGCCAGCAGCTTGAAACTCGTCTATGGCTACACCTTC. Its translation: CASSLKLVYGYTF.

This clone was observed once. The J gene is TRBJ2-2, the V gene TRBV6-6; TRBD1 is a possible D gene (6 bases). Germline V lookup: CDR1 MNHNY, CDR2 SVGAGI (reference sequence). This CDR3 contains 14 residues. V dropped 2 bases and J dropped 5 bases, with 9 bases sitting between them. CDR3 amino acids: CASSYATGTGELFF. The CDR3 DNA sequence: TGTGCCAGCAGTTACGCAACAGGGACCGGGGAGCTGTTTTTT.

This clone has just a few counts. The chain joins TRBV6-1 to TRBJ2-3, with 12 nucleotides matching TRBD2. J was trimmed by 4 bases and V by 6 bases; bases with no gene match: 5. The CDR3 has 15 residues. CDR1 and CDR2 (germline): MNHNS, SASEGT. CDR3 nucleotide sequence: TGTGCCAGCAGCGCGACTAGCGGGAGACCAGATACGCAGTATTTT. Amino acids: CASSATSGRPDTQYF.

The CDR3 DNA reads as TGTGCCAGCAGCCAGGACAGGGGAGGTCAGCCCCAGCATTTT. It is translated as CASSQDRGGQPQHF. The rearrangement uses TRBV6-6 and TRBJ1-5; 9 bases align to TRBD1. The germline gives CDR1 MNHNY, CDR2 SVGAGI (reference sequence). This CDR3 spans 14 amino acids. The V segment lost 6 bases and the J segment 6 bases; nucleotides outside the gene matches: 6.

This clone was counted between two and nine times. The V and J genes are TRBV21-1 and TRBJ2-7; the tabulated D call, TRBD2, remains unverified against the DNA. TRBV21-1 is a listed pseudogene. The CDR3 length is 17 residues. CDR3 sequence reads: CASSRNPGKGSSYEQYF. CDR3 sequence (DNA): TGTGCCAGCAGCCGAAACCCGGGCAAAGGGAGCTCCTACGAGCAGTACTTC.

This clone was observed once. This rearrangement joins TRBV13 to TRBJ1-2; tentative D call: TRBD1 (5 bases). The CDR3 spans 15 residues. The V gene's germline CDR1 is PRHDT and CDR2 FYEKMQ (reference sequence). V dropped 5 bases and J dropped 8 bases, with 21 bases sitting between them. The CDR3 is CASSRDAGALGGYTF. The DNA for the CDR3 is TGTGCCAGCAGCCGGGACGCGGGAGCTTTGGGGGGCTACACCTTC.

The V and J genes are TRBV7-9 and TRBJ1-1, with D tentatively TRBD1 (6 bases). This CDR3 has 15 residues. V was clipped by 3 bases and J by 8 bases, with 19 bases between them. Germline V CDR1 and CDR2: SEHNR, FQNEAQ (reference sequence). Written as DNA, the CDR3 is TGTGCCAGCAGCTTGGTCCTGGGGGGGGCGGTAGAAGCTTTCTTT. Amino acids: CASSLVLGGAVEAFF. Looking up the rest from reference TRBV7-9 and TRBJ1-1 gives the full variable domain: DTGVSQNPRHKITKRGQNVTFRCDPISEHNRLYWYRQTLGQGPEFLTYFQNEAQLEKSRLLSDRFSAERPKGSFSTLEIQRTEQGDSAMYLCASSLVLGGAVEAFFGQGTRLTVV.

The chain's CDR3 is CASSAGTGNTLRGQYF. The DNA for the CDR3 is TGCGCCAGCAGCGCTGGGACAGGGAATACTCTAAGGGGCCAGTACTTC. The V call is TRBV5-1, the J call TRBJ2-5, with TRBD1 matching 9 bases. Trimming removed 4 bases from V and 10 bases from J; junction bases left unmatched: 17. Germline V gene data show CDR1 as SGHRS and CDR2 as YFSETQ. CDR3 length: 16 amino acids.

The V gene is TRBV6-1, the J gene TRBJ1-1; 8 nucleotides line up with TRBD1. Germline V gene sequence: CDR1 MNHNS, CDR2 SASEGT. The trim removed 6 bases at V and 6 bases at J, leaving 9 bases unmatched. The CDR3 is 14 residues long. The CDR3 DNA reads as TGTGCCAGCAGCAAACAGGGGGGTGAGGCTGAAGCTTTCTTT. This translates into CASSKQGGEAEAFF.

V and J are TRBV4-2 and TRBJ1-1, with TRBD1 as a possible D gene (5 bases). Germline values: CDR1 LGHNA, CDR2 YNFKEQ. This CDR3 spans 14 amino acids. V gave up 3 bases and J gave up 1 base, with 9 bases separating them. The CDR3 here is CASSQFGGNTEAFF. Written as DNA, the CDR3 is TGTGCCAGCAGCCAGTTCGGGGGGAACACTGAAGCTTTCTTT.

The chain links TRBV7-9 to TRBJ2-6; D is unresolved. Germline V lookup: CDR1 SEHNR, CDR2 FQNEAQ (reference sequence). The V and J ends lost 5 bases and 4 bases respectively, with 9 bases between them. The CDR3 has 14 amino acids. The CDR3 is CASSTRSGANVLTF. In DNA form, the CDR3 reads TGTGCCAGCAGCACGCGGTCCGGGGCCAACGTCCTGACTTTC.

A single count supports this clone. The chain recombines TRBV5-4 with TRBJ2-7; a weak D match, TRBD1 (6 bases). The CDR3 has 13 residues. Germline V gene data show CDR1 as SGHNT and CDR2 as YYREEE (reference sequence). Trimming removed 3 bases from V and 6 bases from J, with 13 bases in between. CDR3 DNA sequence: TGTGCCAGCAGCTCGCGTCAGGGGCTCGAGCAGTACTTC. Its translation: CASSSRQGLEQYF.

This clone was detected only a few times. The chain joins TRBV7-2 to TRBJ2-7; D may be TRBD1 (6 bases). Trimming took off 4 bases at V and 3 bases at J, with 16 bases between the two ends. This CDR3 region has 15 residues. Germline values: CDR1 SGHTA, CDR2 FQGNSA. CDR3 in amino acids: CASSSDRSRVYEQYF. In nucleotides, the CDR3 is TGTGCCAGCAGCTCTGACAGGTCCCGGGTCTACGAGCAGTACTTC. Combining the CDR3 with reference TRBV7-2 and TRBJ2-7 gives the whole variable domain GAGVSQSPSNKVTEKGKDVELRCDPISGHTALYWYRQSLGQGLEFLIYFQGNSAPDKSGLPSDRFSAERTGGSVSTLTIQRTQQEDSAVYLCASSSDRSRVYEQYFGPGTRLTVT.

CDR3 coding DNA: TGTGCCTGGAGTGCCTTCCAGGGGGAGCGAGAGACCCAGTACTTC. It yields the protein CAWSAFQGERETQYF. J is TRBJ2-5 and V is TRBV30; 7 nucleotides match TRBD1. Germline CDR1 reads GTSNPN; CDR2 reads SVGIG (reference sequence). This CDR3 spans 15 amino acids. Trimming removed 1 base from V and 4 bases from J; junction bases left unmatched: 9.

The chain carries TRBV7-6 and TRBJ2-7; 8 bases line up with TRBD1. Germline CDR1 reads SGHVS; CDR2 reads FNYEAQ. Unmatched junction bases numbered 8, after V lost 3 bases and J lost 4 bases. The CDR3 consists of 15 residues. In nucleotides, the CDR3 is TGTGCCAGCAGCTTGGGGCAGGGGGCATGGTACGAGCAGTACTTC. It encodes CASSLGQGAWYEQYF.

The chain carries TRBV10-3 and TRBJ1-4; 7 bases map to TRBD1. Germline loops: CDR1 ENHRY, CDR2 SYGVKD. Trimming cost V 10 bases and J 5 bases; bases outside gene matches: 4. CDR3 length: 12 amino acids. As DNA, the CDR3 is TGTGCCACCTCGACAGGGAATGAAAAACTGTTTTTT. Its translation is CATSTGNEKLFF.